This section outlines one T cell receptor beta chain sequence together with its context. These data come from a study of blood T cell repertoires in COVID-19. Study-level information: Spain, Italy and the United States supplied samples that represented acute and convalescent COVID-19. In each case, the material was cDNA or gDNA derived from T cells, B-cell-depleted T cells, or PBMCs.

Trimming took 0 bases from V and 6 from J; bases not matched to a gene: 13. This CDR3 has 17 amino acids. Germline V gene lookup returns CDR1 SGHNT and CDR2 YYREEE (reference sequence). Authors' analysis steps: The authors estimated nucleated cell counts from reference gene primer amplification. TCRdb keeps only in-frame clones here, not all; method: immunoSEQ multiplex PCR. D and trimming were read from the DNA, whereas the V and J calls and clone size are those reported in that table. The sample has over 350,000 clones, 70% to 90% seen once. The receptor's source is a woman in her 30s with active or convalescent COVID-19. This chain links TRBV5-4 with TRBJ2-3; 7 bases are shared with TRBD2. The sample consisted of peripheral blood. This chain's CDR3 is CASSLDPGGEVGDTQYF. CDR3 coding DNA: TGTGCCAGCAGCTTGGATCCGGGAGGAGAAGTGGGGGATACGCAGTATTTT. The entire variable domain, with the rest obtained from reference TRBV5-4 and TRBJ2-3, is as follows: ETGVTQSPTHLIKTRGQQVTLRCSSQSGHNTVSWYQQALGQGPQFIFQYYREEENGRGNFPPRFSGLQFPNYSSELNVNALELDDSALYLCASSLDPGGEVGDTQYFGPGTRLTVL.